The 24 T cell receptor beta chains below come from one sample, sequenced in a study of blood T cell repertoires in COVID-19. Clones were read by immunoSEQ multiplex PCR, and TCRdb kept only the in-frame ones, dropping some. The sample carries 25,000 to 35,000 clones, around 92% recorded once. The sequenced material came from peripheral blood. Receptors originate from a woman aged 70-85 years with COVID-19, enrolled during active disease.

This clone is a singleton in its sample. The V and J genes are TRBV5-1 and TRBJ1-2, with a tentative D call TRBD1 (5 bases). Trimming left V 3 bases short and J 4 bases short, with 16 bases between. Germline CDR1 is SGHRS and CDR2 is YFSETQ. The CDR3 loop spans 15 amino acids. CDR3 amino acids: CASSSGGFVSYGYTF. The CDR3 nucleotides read TGCGCCAGCAGCTCTGGGGGGTTCGTGTCCTATGGCTACACCTTC. Variable domain in full (rest from reference TRBV5-1 and TRBJ1-2): KAGVTQTPRYLIKTRGQQVTLSCSPISGHRSVSWYQQTPGQGLQFLFEYFSETQRNKGNFPGRFSGRQFSNSRSEMNVSTLELGDSALYLCASSSGGFVSYGYTFGSGTRLTVV.

J is TRBJ1-2 and V is TRBV6-5; no clear D gene. This CDR3 spans 12 amino acids. Germline CDR1 and CDR2: MNHEY and SVGAGI. Trimming cost V 6 bases and J 4 bases, with 9 bases left between them. CDR3 bases: TGTGCCAGCAGGGACGGGGTCTATGGCTACACCTTC. Translated, it gives CASRDGVYGYTF.

The chain joins TRBV28 to TRBJ1-3; 7 nucleotides align to TRBD1. There are 14 residues in the CDR3. After removal of 3 bases from V and 8 bases from J, the junction contained 7 bases not matched to a gene. From germline, CDR1 is MDHEN and CDR2 SYDVKM. In DNA form, the CDR3 reads TGTGCCAGCAGTTTCGGTGGAGGGGGCTACACCATATATTTT. Translating gives CASSFGGGGYTIYF.

This clone is a singleton in its sample. This chain connects TRBV11-2 to TRBJ2-5; TRBD2 might be the D (6 bases). The CDR3 runs 16 residues. V dropped 5 bases and J dropped 5 bases, with 21 bases sitting between them. CDR1 SGHAT and CDR2 FQNNGV come from the germline V gene. Here the CDR3 DNA reads TGTGCCAGCAGCACCGGGGGAGTTGGGACGGGGGAGACCCAGTACTTC. Its protein product is CASSTGGVGTGETQYF.

V and J are TRBV5-1 and TRBJ2-5, with D perhaps TRBD1 (6 bases). CDR3 length: 13 amino acids. The germline gives CDR1 SGHRS, CDR2 YFSETQ. Deletions cut 6 bases from V and 1 base from J, with 10 bases between. The CDR3, as DNA: TGCGCCAGCAAGGGACAACTCCAAGAGACCCAGTACTTC. Amino acids: CASKGQLQETQYF.

This sequence joins TRBV30 and TRBJ1-2, with a weak D call TRBD1 (5 bases). Trimming stripped 8 bases from V and 5 bases from J, with 12 bases between. The CDR3 extends over 11 amino acids. CDR1 GTSNPN and CDR2 SVGIG come from the germline V gene (reference sequence). CDR3 sequence (DNA): TGTGCCGCAACCAGGGTTTATGGCTACACCTTC. Translation gives CAATRVYGYTF.

The CDR3 DNA reads TGTGCCAGTAGCCATCTAGGGGCTGGGGACTCCCCCAATGAGCAGTTCTTC. This encodes CASSHLGAGDSPNEQFF. The V and J genes are TRBV19 and TRBJ2-1, with D possibly TRBD2 on 6 matching bases. V shed 6 bases and J shed 6 bases, with 24 bases lying between them. CDR1 is LNHDA, CDR2 SQIVND, per germline (reference sequence). This CDR3 contains 17 residues. Full variable domain (missing parts from reference TRBV19 and TRBJ2-1): DGGITQSPKYLFRKEGQNVTLSCEQNLNHDAMYWYRQDPGQGLRLIYYSQIVNDFQKGDIAEGYSVSREKKESFPLTVTSAQKNPTAFYLCASSHLGAGDSPNEQFFGPGTRLTVL.

V and J are TRBV12-3 or TRBV12-4 and TRBJ1-2; 9 bases align to TRBD1. V was clipped by 4 bases and J by 5 bases; unmatched bases: 2. There are 13 residues in the CDR3. This CDR3 is CASSSQGAYGYTF. The CDR3 DNA reads TGTGCCAGCAGTTCACAGGGGGCTTATGGCTACACCTTC.

The chain is built from TRBV6-5 and TRBJ2-7; TRBD1 aligns across 8 bases. The CDR3 covers 14 residues. CDR1 is MNHEY, CDR2 SVGAGI, per germline. The V gene end was trimmed by 1 base and the J gene end by 6 bases; junction bases not matched to a gene: 5. DNA for the CDR3: TGTGCCAGCAGTTACTTGGGACAGGAGTCCGAGCAGTACTTC. Amino acid sequence: CASSYLGQESEQYF.

The V gene is TRBV27, the J gene TRBJ2-5, with D perhaps TRBD2 (6 bases). Trimming took off 4 bases at V and 2 bases at J, with 11 bases between the two ends. This CDR3 has 14 residues. Germline V gives CDR1 MNHEY, CDR2 SMNVEV (reference sequence). The DNA of the CDR3 is TGTGCCAGCAGTTGGATGGCGGGGCAAGAGACCCAGTACTTC. Its protein product is CASSWMAGQETQYF.

The chain joins TRBV27 to TRBJ2-5; the D gene is possibly TRBD2 (5 bases). The CDR3 has 15 residues. Trimming took off 5 bases at V and 1 base at J, with 14 bases between the two ends. In germline, CDR1 is MNHEY, CDR2 SMNVEV (reference sequence). The CDR3 here is CASSRDLAAQETQYF. CDR3 in DNA: TGTGCCAGCAGTCGGGATCTGGCAGCCCAAGAGACCCAGTACTTC.

V and J are TRBV20-1 and TRBJ1-1, with D possibly TRBD1 on 5 matching bases. This CDR3 spans 18 amino acids. Trimming stripped 5 bases from V and 4 bases from J, with 29 bases between. Germline V CDR1 and CDR2: DFQATT, SNEGSKA (reference sequence). The CDR3 DNA follows: TGCAGTGCTCGTGACTTTCGGGCCGTCGGGGGGTTCGGCACTGAAGCTTTCTTT. Residues: CSARDFRAVGGFGTEAFF.

V and J are TRBV29-1 and TRBJ2-2, with D unresolved. Germline lookup yields CDR1 SQVTM and CDR2 ANQGSEA. The CDR3 runs to 13 residues. The V end was cut by 6 bases, the J end by 1 base, with 9 bases between. The CDR3 nucleotides read TGCAGCGTACTCAGGCAGAACACCGGGGAGCTGTTTTTT. It yields the protein CSVLRQNTGELFF.

The chain links TRBV15 to TRBJ2-1; D is perhaps TRBD2 (6 bases). CDR1 LNHNV and CDR2 YYDKDF come from the germline V gene (reference sequence). The ends were cut back, 3 bases at V and 4 bases at J, with 13 bases in the middle. The CDR3 sequence is 15 residues long. CDR3 region: CATSSVGGRYNEQFF. The CDR3, as DNA: TGTGCCACCAGCAGTGTAGGAGGGAGGTACAATGAGCAGTTCTTC.

The V call is TRBV15, the J call TRBJ1-3, with a tentative D call TRBD1 (5 bases). This CDR3 has 17 amino acids. Per germline, CDR1 LNHNV and CDR2 YYDKDF (reference sequence). V was shortened by 2 bases and J by 0 bases, with 14 bases between the two germline ends. Written as DNA, the CDR3 is TGTGCCACCAGCAGACACAAAACAGGAACCTCTGGAAACACCATATATTTT. The encoded protein is CATSRHKTGTSGNTIYF.

This chain uses TRBV28 with TRBJ2-1, with a tentative D call TRBD2 (6 bases). In germline, CDR1 is MDHEN, CDR2 SYDVKM. Trimming removed 3 bases at V and 6 bases at J, with 12 bases between. CDR3 size: 14 residues. This chain's CDR3 is CASSFQLASNEQFF. For the CDR3, the DNA is TGTGCCAGCAGTTTCCAACTAGCAAGCAATGAGCAGTTCTTC.

The V gene is TRBV10-2, the J gene TRBJ1-6; TRBD1 might be the D (5 bases). Trimming left V 6 bases short and J 8 bases short, with 17 bases between. Germline CDR1 reads WSHSY; CDR2 reads SAAADI. This CDR3 is 15 amino acids long. CDR3 amino acids: CASRMFRDSDSPLHF. The CDR3 nucleotides read TGCGCCAGCAGAATGTTCCGGGACTCGGATTCACCCCTCCACTTT.

This chain uses TRBV7-9 with TRBJ1-1; D not certain. V was pared by 5 bases and J by 2 bases, with 18 bases between. The CDR3 contains 16 residues. Germline assignment: CDR1 SEHNR and CDR2 FQNEAQ (reference sequence). The CDR3 sequence: CASSHLRVDTNTEAFF. The DNA for the CDR3 is TGTGCCAGCAGCCACCTCCGTGTAGACACAAACACTGAAGCTTTCTTT.

The chain has TRBV21-1 and TRBJ1-1; the table calls TRBD1, which could not be checked here. TRBV21-1 is assigned pseudogene status. This CDR3 is built from 14 residues. CDR3 nucleotides: TGTGCCAGCAGCAAAGGTAAGGGGTACACTGAAGCTTTCTTT. It is translated as CASSKGKGYTEAFF.

The chain employs TRBV6-5 and TRBJ1-6; a weak D match, TRBD1 (6 bases). Germline CDR1 reads MNHEY; CDR2 reads SVGAGI. Deletions cut 2 bases from V and 10 bases from J, with 18 bases between. This CDR3 has 16 amino acids. CDR3: CASSYGLTGLGSPLHF. The CDR3 DNA follows: TGTGCCAGCAGTTACGGGCTGACAGGACTTGGCTCACCCCTCCACTTT.

This rearrangement joins TRBV5-1 to TRBJ2-2, with 10 bases identical to TRBD2. The CDR3 is 15 amino acids. CDR1 and CDR2 (germline): SGHRS, YFSETQ. J was trimmed by 5 bases and V by 7 bases; bases with no gene match: 8. CDR3 amino acids: CASGRGTSETGELFF. CDR3 nucleotides: TGCGCCAGCGGCCGTGGGACTAGCGAGACCGGGGAGCTGTTTTTT.

The J gene is TRBJ1-2, the V gene TRBV5-1; 9 bases are a match to TRBD1. This CDR3 comprises 16 residues. Germline V gives CDR1 SGHRS, CDR2 YFSETQ. Trimming took 4 bases from V and 0 from J; bases not matched to a gene: 7. The CDR3 loop reads CASSQGQGRANYGYTF. CDR3 DNA sequence: TGCGCCAGCAGCCAGGGACAGGGCCGAGCTAACTATGGCTACACCTTC.

Only one count was recorded for this clone. This rearrangement joins TRBV5-1 to TRBJ1-5; TRBD1 aligns across 8 bases. V gave up 6 bases and J gave up 10 bases; unmatched junction bases: 15. The CDR3 is 15 residues long. The germline CDR1 and CDR2 sequences are SGHRS and YFSETQ. CDR3 nucleotide sequence: TGCGCCAGCAACCCAGGGGGCCTGATCCGTGTCCCCCAGCATTTT. Translating it yields CASNPGGLIRVPQHF.

This clone was counted a single time. CDR3 nucleotide sequence: TGTGCCACCAGTGATGGGACTCTCGATACGCAGTATTTT. Protein: CATSDGTLDTQYF. The chain employs TRBV24-1 and TRBJ2-3; TRBD2 might be the D (6 bases). Trimming pared 3 bases from V and 6 bases from J, leaving 9 bases between. In germline, CDR1 is KGHDR, CDR2 SFDVKD. The CDR3 is 13 amino acids.